This entry is about one T cell receptor beta chain. This clone's antigen is unknown. Qualities for individual bases were not recorded, and no much larger clone is one base off. This entry comes from a study of T cells after yellow fever vaccination (dated by TCRdb to between 2017 and 2020). With respect to the entire study: The SMART-Seq v4 Ultra Low Input RNA kit was used to prepare libraries from fractions with low cell numbers. Bulk TCR alpha and beta repertoires were sequenced longitudinally to track T-cell clones before and after primary and booster YFV17D yellow fever vaccination. The cohort comprised two healthy male donors, one aged 18 to 29 and one aged 30 to 40 years. Blood was drawn at multiple timepoints before and after primary and secondary immunization, with bulk PBMC replicates and cell subsets isolated. Overall study results and their limits: FACS-sorted repertoires could contain abundant contaminating clonotypes from the bulk population, so computational filtering was required. The study included only a couple of donors, which limits how far the findings can be generalized. A small fraction of clonotypes showed up in both the CD4 and CD8 compartments, probably as a result of convergent recombination. The secondary T-cell response was found to be weaker but faster than the primary response, with a peak reached on day 5 rather than on day 15. Most clones expanded after primary vaccination were re-detected after the booster (approximately 95% of CD4 and around 88% of CD8), suggesting broad memory maintenance.

Trimming takes 10 bases from V and 4 bases from J, and the germline ends sit 28 bases apart. Sequences KGHDR (CDR1) and SFDVKD (CDR2) are obtained from the germline V gene. The CDR3, from cysteine to phenylalanine, totals 17 residues. Just CDR3 DNA is preserved here, 51 bases in frame from base 1. The treatment or condition tag for this specimen amounts to: live attenuated yellow fever vaccine strain. At each blood-draw timepoint, two biological replicates of bulk PBMCs were collected. A standard Ficoll-Paque protocol was used to isolate PBMCs from peripheral blood. TriZol was used to extract RNA from bulk PBMCs, CD4 and CD8 fractions, and dextramer-positive and dextramer-negative fractions. Synthesis of TCR cDNA relied on 5'RACE template switching, a step that introduced a universal primer site along with unique molecular identifiers. cDNA synthesis was primed from both the TCR alpha and TCR beta constant segments. Libraries were amplified in two PCR steps, with sample barcodes and sequencing adapters added in the second step. Sequencing of libraries was done on Illumina HiSeq 2500 (2x100 bp) or NovaSeq (2x150 bp). For the original study's pipeline: Reads were demultiplexed and collapsed into UMI consensus sequences with MIGEC, and V(D)J alignment was performed with MiXCR. Using edgeR on replicate PBMC samples, clonotypes were called vaccine-responding if FDR was below 0.01 and the log2 fold change was above 5 up to day 15. Each bulk clonotype was labeled CD4 or CD8 based on which sequenced repertoire, CD4 or CD8, contained the clonotype at higher abundance. The public reads were quality trimmed at Q25 with fastp and then assembled into clones with MiXCR by TCRdb, keeping productive beta chains. Rows matching on CDR3 protein sequence are summarized as one entry with the most common DNA and genes. The V and J calls come from TCRdb's annotation, not from the publication. Here the sample has 400,000 to 650,000 distinct CDR3 sequences; just over 20% occur a single time. The ten top clones hold about 17% of the sample.

The receptor comes from a man aged 18 to 29 who received the YFV17D yellow fever vaccine. The specimen comprised PBMCs, sampled approximately 20 days after the first yellow fever vaccination. The chain employs TRBV24-1 and TRBJ2-7; the D segment is perhaps TRBD1 or TRBD2, each sharing 5 matched bases. The CDR3 reads CATSVKGIKWPGYEQYF. The DNA sequence reads TGTGCCACTTCGGTCAAGGGGATCAAATGGCCGGGGTACGAGCAGTACTTC.